The T cell receptor beta chain under discussion was sequenced for a study of T-cell reconstitution after alpha-beta-depleted transplantation in children. This clonotype was seen a few times. This CDR3 is built from 15 residues. V was pared by 0 bases and J by 2 bases, with 8 bases between. Looked up from germline, CDR1 is SGHAT and CDR2 is FQNNGV. Unique molecular identifiers were used in preparing the TCRbeta library. MiXCR was run by TCRdb on the PCR reads, yielding one entry per CDR3 protein. The sample lists under 450,000 distinct CDR3 sequences, approximately 12% seen once, with around 4.1% in the top ten.

The material sequenced was PBMCs, taken from the stem cell graft. J is TRBJ2-1 and V is TRBV11-2; D possibly matches TRBD1 or TRBD2 (5 bases each). The receptor was isolated from a human donor who donated a stem cell graft to a child with Fanconi anemia. CDR3 DNA: TGTGCCAGCAGCTTAGAGGGGGAAGCCTACAATGAGCAGTTCTTC. This gives the protein CASSLEGEAYNEQFF.